The clone carrying this T cell receptor (beta chain) was detected a few times. Its matching antigen is unknown. Trimming left V 3 bases short and J 1 base short, with 3 bases between. The germline gives CDR1 SGHTA, CDR2 FQGNSA. The CDR3 has 12 amino acids. The data were obtained in a study of early T cells in non-severe SARS-CoV-2 infection. Across the study: Sequencing targeted bulk RNA from unsorted whole blood, leaving chains unpaired. Overall study findings and caveats: Matching with VDJdb favored anti-spike CD8 responses (missing private and CD4 specificities).

Individual cDNA molecules were tagged with unique molecular identifiers. Each CDR3 protein is one row after TCRdb ran MiXCR on the 5' RACE reads. The sample yields roughly 16,000 distinct CDR3 sequences, about 6% seen once. This TCR was recovered from an adult who was a healthcare worker with PCR-confirmed SARS-CoV-2 infection or an uninfected control (not recorded which). The rearrangement joins TRBV7-2 to TRBJ2-5; D not certain. The sample in question was whole blood, obtained at baseline. The CDR3 sequence: CASSFFQETQYF. For the CDR3, the DNA is TGTGCCAGCAGCTTTTTCCAAGAGACCCAGTACTTC.